The 14 T cell receptor beta chains in this list originate from one sample, sequenced in a study of OX40 agonist ivuxolimab in advanced cancers. Library prep was done by the immunoSEQ multiplex PCR assay. This immuneACCESS table, as held by TCRdb, lists in-frame sequences with V and J called but not all clones. Of the missing ones, under half trace to an unresolved V gene in checked studies; the others have no known cause. The sample data list about 81,000 clones, and approximately 94% of these were observed just once. Around 15% of the sample goes to the ten largest clones. The sample consisted of CD4+ or CD8+ T cells sorted from blood, taken in a trial of the OX40 agonist ivuxolimab. The receptors derive from an adult with an advanced solid tumor such as melanoma, head and neck, liver or kidney cancer.

The chain employs TRBV5-5 and TRBJ1-1; 10 bases map to TRBD1. The CDR3 runs to 18 residues. V was pared by 4 bases and J by 1 base, with 13 bases of the junction left unmatched. Looked up from germline, CDR1 is SGHKS and CDR2 is YYEKEE (reference sequence). This CDR3 is CASSVTGGLERENTEAFF. CDR3 coding DNA: TGTGCCAGCAGCGTGACAGGGGGCCTAGAAAGGGAGAACACTGAAGCTTTCTTT. The whole variable domain, filled in from reference TRBV5-5 and TRBJ1-1, reads DAGVTQSPTHLIKTRGQQVTLRCSPISGHKSVSWYQQVLGQGPQFIFQYYEKEERGRGNFPDRFSARQFPNYSSELNVNALLLGDSALYLCASSVTGGLERENTEAFFGQGTRLTVV.

The V and J genes are TRBV19 and TRBJ2-3, with 9 bases aligning to TRBD1. After removal of 4 bases from V and 5 bases from J, the junction contained 4 bases not matched to a gene. The length of the CDR3 is 14 residues. Germline CDR1 LNHDA, CDR2 SQIVND (reference sequence). This chain's CDR3 is CASSTYRGQDTQYF. The CDR3 DNA reads as TGTGCCAGTAGTACCTACAGGGGGCAAGATACGCAGTATTTT. The full variable domain, in which reference TRBV19 and TRBJ2-3 provide the parts outside the CDR3, is DGGITQSPKYLFRKEGQNVTLSCEQNLNHDAMYWYRQDPGQGLRLIYYSQIVNDFQKGDIAEGYSVSREKKESFPLTVTSAQKNPTAFYLCASSTYRGQDTQYFGPGTRLTVL.

This sequence joins TRBV27 and TRBJ2-7; D not certain. The CDR3 has 15 amino acids. V dropped 2 bases and J dropped 1 base, with 12 bases sitting between them. From germline, CDR1 is MNHEY and CDR2 SMNVEV (reference sequence). Written as DNA, the CDR3 is TGTGCCAGCAGTTTACTCGGCCAGACGTCCTACGAGCAGTACTTC. Protein: CASSLLGQTSYEQYF.

The chain joins TRBV9 to TRBJ1-2; weak D call: TRBD1 (6 bases). Trimming removed 0 bases at V and 0 bases at J, with 15 bases between. The CDR3 is 17 amino acids. CDR1 is SGDLS and CDR2 is YYNGEE in the germline V gene. The CDR3 nucleotides read TGTGCCAGCAGCGTAGAAGAGGGGGGCAGCTCTAACTATGGCTACACCTTC. Its translation is CASSVEEGGSSNYGYTF. The entire variable domain, with the rest obtained from reference TRBV9 and TRBJ1-2, is as follows: DSGVTQTPKHLITATGQRVTLRCSPRSGDLSVYWYQQSLDQGLQFLIQYYNGEERAKGNILERFSAQQFPDLHSELNLSSLELGDSALYFCASSVEEGGSSNYGYTFGSGTRLTVV.

The CDR3 coding sequence is TGTGCCAGCAGTTTAACGGGGATGAACACTGAAGCTTTCTTT. Translating gives CASSLTGMNTEAFF. The chain combines TRBV28 with TRBJ1-1; no reliable D call. The CDR3 is 14 amino acids. V was shortened by 2 bases and J by 0 bases, with 7 bases between the two germline ends. Germline V gene data show CDR1 as MDHEN and CDR2 as SYDVKM.

The J gene is TRBJ1-2, the V gene TRBV4-2, with a tentative D call TRBD1 (6 bases). V was trimmed by 4 bases and J by 8 bases, leaving 20 bases between them. The CDR3 runs 15 residues. Germline values: CDR1 LGHNA, CDR2 YNFKEQ. CDR3 bases: TGTGCCAGCAGCCCCTTCGCTGGGGGGGCGGAGGGCTACACCTTC. Protein sequence: CASSPFAGGAEGYTF.

V is TRBV10-3 and J is TRBJ2-7, with D possibly TRBD1 on 5 matching bases. CDR1 and CDR2 (germline): ENHRY, SYGVKD. This CDR3 contains 13 residues. V lost 10 bases, J lost 3 bases, and 16 bases lay in between. DNA of the CDR3: TGTGCCACTAGTGACAGAGAATACTACGAGCAGTACTTC. It encodes CATSDREYYEQYF.

The chain uses TRBV11-2 and TRBJ1-5; 7 bases line up with TRBD1. The CDR3 is 15 amino acids. Germline assignment: CDR1 SGHAT and CDR2 FQNNGV. V shed 3 bases and J 0 bases; nucleotides not matched to a gene: 2. The DNA of the CDR3 is TGTGCCAGCAGCTTGGACAGGTATAGCAATCAGCCCCAGCATTTT. Protein product: CASSLDRYSNQPQHF.

The chain uses TRBV4-1 and TRBJ2-3; D is undetermined. Germline CDR1 MGHRA, CDR2 YSYEKL. This CDR3 has 14 amino acids. Trimming cost V 1 base and J 4 bases, with 9 bases left between them. CDR3 nucleotides: TGCGCCAGCAGCCAAGTAAATGGGGCAGATACGCAGTATTTT. Its translation is CASSQVNGADTQYF.

The chain uses TRBV25-1 and TRBJ2-5; no clear D gene. This CDR3 is 11 amino acids long. CDR1 MGHDK and CDR2 SYGVNS come from the germline V gene. Trimming removed 6 bases from V and 5 bases from J, with 7 bases in between. CDR3 sequence reads: CASRETETQYF. The CDR3 region has the DNA TGTGCCAGCAGGGAAACTGAGACCCAGTACTTC.

The J gene is TRBJ1-2, the V gene TRBV19, with D perhaps matching TRBD1 (6 bases). Trimming left V 7 bases short and J 7 bases short, with 13 bases between. The CDR3 contains 12 residues. Germline V gene data show CDR1 as LNHDA and CDR2 as SQIVND (reference sequence). In DNA, the CDR3 is TGTGCCAGTAATCTCCAGGGGTCTGGCTACACCTTC. Residues: CASNLQGSGYTF.

The genes are TRBV28 and TRBJ2-7, with D perhaps TRBD1 (5 bases). Germline lookup yields CDR1 MDHEN and CDR2 SYDVKM. This CDR3 has 14 amino acids. Trimming shortened V by 6 bases and J by 2 bases, and 14 bases separated the two germline ends. The CDR3 DNA sequence: TGTGCCAGCAGAGATCTCGACAGCACCTACGAGCAGTACTTC. It translates to CASRDLDSTYEQYF.

This CDR3 is CASSLEVPDRGYEQYF. CDR3 sequence (DNA): TGTGCCAGCAGCTTAGAGGTCCCCGACAGGGGCTACGAGCAGTACTTC. The rearrangement links TRBV7-6 to TRBJ2-7, with TRBD1 matching 8 bases. Germline trimming cut 1 base from V and 3 bases from J; bases unmatched to any gene: 8. Germline CDR1 and CDR2: SGHVS and FNYEAQ. The CDR3 sequence is 16 residues long.

The V and J genes are TRBV2 and TRBJ2-7, with 11 bases identical to TRBD2. V was pared by 5 bases and J by 9 bases, with 18 bases of the junction left unmatched. Germline V gives CDR1 SNHLY, CDR2 FYNNEI. The CDR3 has 17 residues. The CDR3 sequence is CASSTTSAGTSGVWQYF. The DNA of the CDR3 is TGTGCCAGCAGTACAACCTCAGCCGGGACTAGCGGAGTCTGGCAGTACTTC.